This record looks at one T cell receptor (beta chain) sequence and its context. Method: immunoSEQ multiplex PCR; TCRdb's copy keeps in-frame clones and lacks some. The top ten clones hold 7% to 7.5% of a sample with 200,000 or so clones, roughly 91% of them seen once. Living in about two dozen US areas, the participants were between roughly 18 and 89 years of age. Germline CDR1 is SGHTA and CDR2 is FQGTGA. With 2 bases removed from V and 3 bases from J, the gap between germline ends came to 20 bases. This CDR3 region has 18 residues. The entry originates in a study of blood T cell repertoires in COVID-19. Turning to the study itself: Recovery meant two consecutive negative NP/OP PCR tests, professional clearance, or resolved symptoms. Acute and convalescent COVID-19 specimens originated in the United States, Italy and Spain.

The receptor's source is a man aged 25-45 years in a cohort exposed to, infected with or recovered from COVID-19 (not recorded which). The J gene is TRBJ1-5, the V gene TRBV7-3; D may be TRBD1 (5 bases). The specimen sequenced was PBMCs or T cells enriched from blood (not recorded which). CDR3 protein: CASSLPNGGDTHNQPQHF. CDR3 nucleotide sequence: TGTGCCAGCAGCTTACCAAACGGGGGGGATACCCACAATCAGCCCCAGCATTTT.